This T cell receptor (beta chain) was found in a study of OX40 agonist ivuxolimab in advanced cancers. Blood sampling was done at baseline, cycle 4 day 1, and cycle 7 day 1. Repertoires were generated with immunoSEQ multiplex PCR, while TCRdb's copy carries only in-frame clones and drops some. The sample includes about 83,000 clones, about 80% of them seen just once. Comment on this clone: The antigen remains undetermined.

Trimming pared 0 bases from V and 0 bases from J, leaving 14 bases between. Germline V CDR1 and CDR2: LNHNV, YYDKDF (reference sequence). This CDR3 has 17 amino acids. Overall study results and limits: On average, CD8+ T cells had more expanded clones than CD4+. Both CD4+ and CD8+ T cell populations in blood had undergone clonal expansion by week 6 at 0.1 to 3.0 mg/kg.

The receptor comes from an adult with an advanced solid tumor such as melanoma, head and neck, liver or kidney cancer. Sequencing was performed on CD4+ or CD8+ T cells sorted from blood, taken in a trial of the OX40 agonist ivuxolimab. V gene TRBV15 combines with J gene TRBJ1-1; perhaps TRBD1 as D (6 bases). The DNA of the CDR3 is TGTGCCACCAGCAGAGATCCCGGGGGCTGGATGAACACTGAAGCTTTCTTT. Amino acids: CATSRDPGGWMNTEAFF.